Included here is one T cell receptor (beta chain) sequence, with context. As yet, its antigen is unknown. This sample is part of a study of CD8+CD57+ T cells in acquired aplastic anemia. Study background: Researchers reported that healthy donors averaged about 9.8 million reads for CD4+ cells. Study observations and caveats: Patients and controls were found to share twenty-nine CD8+ CDR3 sequences.

CDR3 size: 14 residues. Trimming cost V 4 bases and J 3 bases, with 11 bases left between them. The germline V gene encodes CDR1 WNHNN and CDR2 SYGVQD (reference sequence). Genomic DNA was employed as the template in profiling TCR beta VDJ and CDR3. MiXCR, applied by TCRdb to the reads, yields one record per CDR3 protein. The sample includes a few hundred thousand distinct CDR3 sequences, 65% to 75% seen only once; the top ten take 4%. The origin of this receptor is a human donor in good health, serving as a control. The sequenced sample was sorted CD4+, CD8+, or CD8+CD57+ T cells (not recorded which) from PBMCs. The V and J genes are TRBV10-1 and TRBJ2-3; possibly TRBD2 for D (6 bases). The CDR3 protein is CASSAASGTDTQYF. The DNA for the CDR3 is TGCGCCAGCAGTGCTGCCAGCGGGACAGATACGCAGTATTTT.